The 18 T cell receptor beta chains given below trace back to one sample, sequenced in a study of shared clonotypes between healthy human individuals. Naive CD8 cells, CD45RO-negative and positively selected for CCR7, excluded terminally differentiated effector memory CD45RA+ cells. Using immunoSEQ multiplex PCR, the repertoire was profiled, and TCRdb retains in-frame clones only, with some absent. The profile shows hundreds of thousands of clones, about 95% of them singletons. The specimen sequenced was naive CD8+ T cells sorted from blood. These receptors all come from a woman aged 25-40 years in good health.

The V call is TRBV9, the J call TRBJ2-7, with 9 nucleotides matching TRBD2. Trimming removed 4 bases from V and 2 bases from J; junction bases left unmatched: 4. CDR1 is SGDLS and CDR2 is YYNGEE in the germline V gene. The CDR3 has 14 amino acids. The CDR3 region is CASSIAGVTYEQYF. Here the CDR3 DNA reads TGTGCCAGCAGCATAGCGGGAGTTACCTACGAGCAGTACTTC.

The V gene is TRBV27, the J gene TRBJ2-7; 8 nucleotides align to TRBD1. The junction had 12 bases not matched to a gene; V was cut back by 2 bases and J by 9 bases. Germline V CDR1 and CDR2: MNHEY, SMNVEV (reference sequence). The CDR3 runs to 15 residues. The CDR3 reads CASSLGGGTGGLQYF. CDR3 bases: TGTGCCAGCAGTTTAGGGGGAGGAACAGGGGGATTGCAGTACTTC.

The chain has TRBV5-1 and TRBJ2-7, with D perhaps being TRBD1 or TRBD2 (5 bases each). From germline, CDR1 is SGHRS and CDR2 YFSETQ. The V end was cut by 3 bases, the J end by 5 bases, with 18 bases between. CDR3 length: 15 amino acids. DNA for the CDR3: TGCGCCAGCAGCTCCGAGGGGATACGACCCGACGAGCAGTACTTC. This sequence encodes CASSSEGIRPDEQYF.

This chain joins TRBV7-8 and TRBJ2-1, with TRBD1 identical over 8 bases. V was clipped by 4 bases and J by 4 bases; unmatched bases: 9. CDR1 is SGHVS and CDR2 is FQNEAQ in the germline V gene. The CDR3 loop spans 16 amino acids. The CDR3 DNA reads TGTGCCAGCAGCTACGGCGCGGACAGGGCTTACAATGAGCAGTTCTTC. Translated: CASSYGADRAYNEQFF.

V gene TRBV6-1 combines with J gene TRBJ2-7; 7 nucleotides agree with TRBD1. J lost 5 bases, V lost 5 bases, and 12 bases had no gene match. Germline values: CDR1 MNHNS, CDR2 SASEGT. This CDR3 region has 15 residues. This CDR3 reads CASSLRQGGGDEQYF. In nucleotides, the CDR3 is TGTGCCAGCAGTCTAAGACAGGGTGGAGGCGACGAGCAGTACTTC.

The chain combines TRBV27 with TRBJ1-5; TRBD1 matches 7 bases. The CDR3 runs to 13 residues. The germline V gene has CDR1 MNHEY and CDR2 SMNVEV (reference sequence). Trimming cost V 2 bases and J 8 bases; bases outside gene matches: 3. In DNA form, the CDR3 reads TGTGCCAGCAGTTTAACAGGGGATGAGCCCCAGCATTTT. Encoded protein: CASSLTGDEPQHF.

The chain employs TRBV2 and TRBJ2-7; 7 bases fit TRBD1. Looked up from germline, CDR1 is SNHLY and CDR2 is FYNNEI. V was pared by 4 bases and J by 5 bases, with 5 bases of the junction left unmatched. This CDR3 is 13 amino acids long. The CDR3 loop is CASSGQGVNEQYF. CDR3 nucleotides: TGTGCCAGCAGTGGGCAGGGGGTCAACGAGCAGTACTTC.

The chain employs TRBV7-9 and TRBJ1-1; D might be TRBD1 (6 bases). The CDR3 is 13 amino acids. Trimming took 7 bases from V and 10 from J, leaving 19 bases between them. Germline V gene sequence: CDR1 SEHNR, CDR2 FQNEAQ (reference sequence). The CDR3 loop reads CASNRDTPWGAFF. The CDR3 DNA sequence: TGTGCCAGCAACCGGGACACTCCCTGGGGAGCTTTCTTT.

V gene TRBV28 combines with J gene TRBJ2-3; D gene ambiguous. The germline gives CDR1 MDHEN, CDR2 SYDVKM. Trimming removed 5 bases at V and 6 bases at J, with 21 bases between. The CDR3 length is 16 residues. CDR3 in DNA: TGTGCCAGCAGTACCTACGGCAAAGGGTTGTTGGATACGCAGTATTTT. It translates to CASSTYGKGLLDTQYF. The entire variable domain, with the rest obtained from reference TRBV28 and TRBJ2-3, is as follows: DVKVTQSSRYLVKRTGEKVFLECVQDMDHENMFWYRQDPGLGLRLIYFSYDVKMKEKGDIPEGYSVSREKKERFSLILESASTNQTSMYLCASSTYGKGLLDTQYFGPGTRLTVL.

This clone occurred a few times. This chain links TRBV29-1 with TRBJ1-1; no firm D call. V shed 7 bases and J shed 3 bases, with 9 bases lying between them. The CDR3 runs to 11 residues. Per the germline V gene, CDR1 is SQVTM and CDR2 is ANQGSEA. The CDR3 DNA is TGCAGCGCCCGAGCGGACACTGAAGCTTTCTTT. This sequence encodes CSARADTEAFF.

V and J are TRBV29-1 and TRBJ2-7; D gene uncertain. Trimming took off 4 bases at V and 7 bases at J, with 11 bases between the two ends. The germline V gene encodes CDR1 SQVTM and CDR2 ANQGSEA. There are 11 residues in the CDR3. CDR3 loop: CSVVNSGEQYF. CDR3 nucleotides: TGCAGCGTTGTAAATTCTGGGGAGCAGTACTTC.

V usage is TRBV7-9 and J usage is TRBJ2-1; perhaps TRBD2 as D (6 bases). V was shortened by 1 base and J by 10 bases, with 14 bases between the two germline ends. Germline V CDR1 and CDR2: SEHNR, FQNEAQ (reference sequence). The CDR3 is 14 amino acids. The CDR3 sequence is CASSLVASVDEQFF. CDR3 nucleotides: TGTGCCAGCAGCTTAGTCGCTAGCGTGGACGAGCAGTTCTTC.

This clone was counted a single time. This chain links TRBV27 with TRBJ2-2, with D hard to call. Trimming cost V 2 bases and J 3 bases, with 10 bases left between them. Germline V gives CDR1 MNHEY, CDR2 SMNVEV (reference sequence). CDR3 length: 15 residues. DNA for the CDR3: TGTGCCAGCAGTTTAAATCAAGCGTACACCGGGGAGCTGTTTTTT. This codes for CASSLNQAYTGELFF.

This chain uses TRBV6-5 with TRBJ2-7; D is undetermined. This CDR3 comprises 11 residues. Germline V CDR1 and CDR2: MNHEY, SVGAGI. The V and J ends lost 4 bases and 4 bases respectively, with 5 bases between them. CDR3 DNA sequence: TGTGCCAGCAGTTCCAATTACGAGCAGTACTTC. This encodes CASSSNYEQYF.

The gene calls are TRBV6-1 and TRBJ2-7; D perhaps matches TRBD1 (5 bases). Germline V gene sequence: CDR1 MNHNS, CDR2 SASEGT. V was shortened by 0 bases and J by 3 bases, with 18 bases between the two germline ends. The CDR3 runs 17 residues. The DNA for the CDR3 is TGTGCCAGCAGTGAAGCGCCCCCTGGACATACCTACTACGAGCAGTACTTC. It codes for CASSEAPPGHTYYEQYF.

This clone was counted once. The genes are TRBV29-1 and TRBJ2-1, with a possible D match to TRBD2 (5 bases). The V end lost 0 bases, the J end lost 0 bases, and 18 bases lay between the germline ends. Germline V gene sequence: CDR1 SQVTM, CDR2 ANQGSEA. There are 18 residues in the CDR3. CDR3 nucleotide sequence: TGCAGCGTTGAAGATTTCCGCGAGGGCCCGAGCTCCTACAATGAGCAGTTCTTC. This codes for CSVEDFREGPSSYNEQFF.

The chain's CDR3 is CASRGQGDYEQYF. DNA of the CDR3: TGTGCCTCAAGGGGACAGGGTGACTACGAGCAGTACTTC. The V gene is TRBV6-6, the J gene TRBJ2-7; 9 bases line up with TRBD1. This CDR3 spans 13 amino acids. The J segment lost 3 bases and the V segment lost 11 bases, leaving 8 bases of the junction unmatched. Germline CDR1 reads MNHNY; CDR2 reads SVGAGI (reference sequence).

The rearrangement links TRBV28 to TRBJ1-5; TRBD1 aligns across 9 bases. Germline assignment: CDR1 MDHEN and CDR2 SYDVKM. The CDR3 length is 15 residues. V lost 6 bases to trimming and J lost 6 bases; unmatched junction nucleotides: 9. The CDR3: CASRLLTGGSQPQHF. The CDR3 bases are TGTGCCAGCAGACTCTTGACAGGGGGGAGTCAGCCCCAGCATTTT. The full variable domain, with the rest looked up from reference TRBV28 and TRBJ1-5, is DVKVTQSSRYLVKRTGEKVFLECVQDMDHENMFWYRQDPGLGLRLIYFSYDVKMKEKGDIPEGYSVSREKKERFSLILESASTNQTSMYLCASRLLTGGSQPQHFGDGTRLSIL.